This T cell receptor (beta chain) stems from a study of siplizumab effects on memory and regulatory T cells. Overall study results and limits: Alloreactive sequences traceable to unstimulated CD4+ memory cells declined significantly under siplizumab. Naive or memory phenotype assignment was not possible for roughly 75-96% of proliferating CD4+ or CD8+ clones. No more than a minor fraction of alloreactive clones could be traced back to unstimulated subsets. It was never confirmed that proliferating Tregs from siplizumab cultures were suppressive.

The V end was cut by 2 bases, the J end by 0 bases, with 5 bases between. The CDR3 length is 14 residues. Germline V gene lookup returns CDR1 MNHEY and CDR2 SVGAGI. Remarks on this clone: The antigen is not known. The same CDR3 arises from other DNA sequences in this sample as well.

Only in-frame clones appear in the TCRdb table, and some are missing; sequencing was by immunoSEQ multiplex PCR. The table includes approximately 82,000 clones, roughly 86% detected once. The sequencing input was Tregs sorted from blood. This receptor was identified in a human donor in good health. The rearrangement links TRBV6-5 to TRBJ1-3; no definite D call. The CDR3 DNA sequence: TGTGCCAGCAGTTACAGCAGCTCTGGAAACACCATATATTTT. Translating gives CASSYSSSGNTIYF.